Listed here is a single TCR beta chain. Antigen: not known. This record comes from a study of blood T cells in healthy people across ages. Overall study results and limits: Long-lived donors carried more naive CD4+ cells and greater diversity than aged donors.

The authors ran a second PCR of 7 to 11 cycles using a sample-barcoded 5' primer and a J-beta primer mix. TCRdb redid the calling of the 5' RACE reads with MiXCR, one entry per CDR3 protein. This table has about 1.6 million distinct CDR3 sequences, roughly 32% appearing once. Trimming removed 4 bases from V and 4 bases from J; junction bases left unmatched: 10. Germline V CDR1 and CDR2: LGHDT, YNNKEL (reference sequence). This CDR3 spans 15 amino acids. J is TRBJ2-7 and V is TRBV3-1; 7 bases line up with TRBD1. Sample: blood. This receptor was identified in a woman in her twenties or thirties in good health. The CDR3 bases are TGTGCCAGCAGCCCCAAACCAGGGGGTAGATACGAGCAGTACTTC. Protein product: CASSPKPGGRYEQYF.